This entry is about one TCR beta chain. This record belongs to a study of blood T cell repertoires in COVID-19. Only in-frame clones appear in the TCRdb table, and some are missing; sequencing was by immunoSEQ multiplex PCR. The data hold some 240,000 clones, with about 87% observed a single time. The V gene's germline CDR1 is MDHEN and CDR2 SYDVKM. CDR3 length equals 16 residues. J lost 1 base, V lost 6 bases, and 6 bases had no gene match. The V call is TRBV28, the J call TRBJ2-1; 10 positions agree with TRBD2. This receptor was taken from a woman between 65 and 79 years old with COVID-19, enrolled during active disease. Sequencing was performed on peripheral blood. The CDR3 nucleotides read TGTGCCAGCAGACAAGCTAGCGGGAGTTCCTACAATGAGCAGTTCTTC. This encodes CASRQASGSSYNEQFF.